These 5 T cell receptor beta chains were sequenced from one sample in a study of cytotoxic CD8 clonotypes in ibrutinib-treated CLL. Repertoires were generated with immunoSEQ multiplex PCR, while TCRdb's copy carries only in-frame clones and drops some. The sample lists some 200,000 clones; roughly three quarters were seen once. Sequencing used PBMCs, obtained after 12 months of ibrutinib treatment. The receptors were gathered from a human donor with chronic lymphocytic leukemia.

The rearrangement uses TRBV10-2 and TRBJ2-3, with D perhaps matching TRBD1 or TRBD2 (5 bases each). This CDR3 spans 17 amino acids. The germline gives CDR1 WSHSY, CDR2 SAAADI. V was trimmed by 3 bases and J by 3 bases, leaving 19 bases between them. The chain's CDR3 is CASSDLDSEGSTDTQYF. CDR3 nucleotides: TGCGCCAGCAGTGATTTAGATAGCGAGGGGTCAACAGATACGCAGTATTTT.

CDR3 amino acids: CASGGADTQYF. The CDR3 DNA follows: TGCGCCAGCGGGGGGGCAGATACGCAGTATTTT. The chain carries TRBV4-1 and TRBJ2-3; 7 positions match TRBD2. Germline values: CDR1 MGHRA, CDR2 YSYEKL. V lost 8 bases, J lost 4 bases, and 0 bases stayed unmatched. This CDR3 contains 11 residues.

The chain carries TRBV18 and TRBJ2-7; 7 bases align to TRBD1. The CDR3 contains 15 residues. V lost 1 base, J lost 5 bases, and 8 bases stayed unmatched. The germline CDR1 and CDR2 sequences are KGHSH and LQKENI. Here the CDR3 reads CASSPLRQGENEQYF. CDR3 bases: TGTGCCAGCTCACCACTTAGACAGGGCGAGAACGAGCAGTACTTC.

CDR3 amino acids: CASSLAGAPVDEKLFF. As DNA, the CDR3 is TGCGCCAGCAGCTTGGCAGGGGCCCCGGTAGATGAAAAACTGTTTTTT. The chain employs TRBV5-1 and TRBJ1-4; D may be TRBD1 (6 bases). Trimming cost V 0 bases and J 6 bases, with 15 bases left between them. There are 16 residues in the CDR3. Looked up from germline, CDR1 is SGHRS and CDR2 is YFSETQ.

In this sample, this clone turned up once. The gene calls are TRBV19 and TRBJ2-7; 7 nucleotides agree with TRBD1. This CDR3 has 14 amino acids. Germline assignment: CDR1 LNHDA and CDR2 SQIVND (reference sequence). J gave up 4 bases and V 5 bases, and 8 bases lay outside the gene matches. The CDR3, as DNA: TGTGCCAGTAGTTTCGGCAGGGGGAGTTACGAGCAGTACTTC. This gives the protein CASSFGRGSYEQYF.